Below are 32 T cell receptor beta chains sequenced from a single sample in a study of shared clonotypes between healthy human individuals. Using immunoSEQ multiplex PCR, the repertoire was profiled, and TCRdb retains in-frame clones only, with some absent. This repertoire shows 950,000 to 1,100,000 clones, roughly 75% found once; its top ten account for about 1.5%. Source material: memory CD4+ T cells sorted from blood. The subset is: CD45RA-negative fraction. These receptor sequences come from a young man in good health.

The chain joins TRBV18 to TRBJ2-1; 8 nucleotides align to TRBD1. Germline loops: CDR1 KGHSH, CDR2 LQKENI. This CDR3 region has 15 residues. J gave up 7 bases and V 0 bases, and 5 bases lay outside the gene matches. CDR3 loop: CASSPPSGGLNEQFF. In DNA, the CDR3 is TGTGCCAGCTCACCACCGTCAGGGGGCTTAAATGAGCAGTTCTTC.

This clone was observed at least ten times. The chain is built from TRBV7-3 and TRBJ1-6; D possibly corresponds to TRBD1 (5 bases). Per the germline V gene, CDR1 is SGHTA and CDR2 is FQGTGA. V lost 6 bases and J 7 bases, leaving 16 bases between the germline ends. The CDR3 spans 15 residues. CDR3 sequence (DNA): TGTGCCAGCAGTCAAGGACCTGGGGGGAATTCACCCCTCCACTTT. Translating it yields CASSQGPGGNSPLHF.

The rearrangement joins TRBV10-2 to TRBJ2-1; no definite D call. With 0 bases removed from V and 7 bases from J, the gap between germline ends came to 10 bases. CDR1 is WSHSY and CDR2 is SAAADI in the germline V gene. The CDR3 length is 14 residues. CDR3 sequence: CASSESATVNEQFF. The CDR3 DNA sequence: TGCGCCAGCAGTGAGTCCGCAACGGTAAATGAGCAGTTCTTC.

The rearrangement uses TRBV6-6 and TRBJ2-1; D gene unclear. The CDR3 has 12 residues. Germline loops: CDR1 MNHNY, CDR2 SVGAGI (reference sequence). V lost 6 bases and J 5 bases, leaving 8 bases between the germline ends. The CDR3 DNA follows: TGTGCCAGCAGCCTGAAGGACAATGAGCAGTTCTTC. Residues: CASSLKDNEQFF.

Comment on this clone: Other DNA sequences of this sample code for an identical CDR3. This sequence joins TRBV5-1 and TRBJ2-2; weak D call: TRBD1 (6 bases). The V gene lost 0 bases and the J gene lost 5 bases, with 11 bases spanning the gap. The CDR3 runs 15 residues. In germline, CDR1 is SGHRS, CDR2 YFSETQ. Written as DNA, the CDR3 is TGCGCCAGCAGCTTGGACAGGGTGGGGACCGGGGAGCTGTTTTTT. It specifies CASSLDRVGTGELFF.

This clone was picked up a small number of times. The CDR3 sequence is CASSLTSGGAIFTDTQYF. The CDR3 coding sequence is TGTGCCAGCAGCTTAACAAGCGGGGGGGCCATATTCACAGATACGCAGTATTTT. V is TRBV7-3 and J is TRBJ2-3, with 10 bases aligning to TRBD2. J was trimmed by 2 bases and V by 0 bases; bases with no gene match: 8. From germline, CDR1 is SGHTA and CDR2 FQGTGA. The CDR3 consists of 18 residues.

The chain employs TRBV12-5 and TRBJ2-3; D possibly corresponds to TRBD2 (5 bases). The CDR3 totals 13 residues. Trimming took 1 base from V and 4 from J, leaving 6 bases between them. The germline V gene has CDR1 LGHNT and CDR2 FRNRAP. This CDR3 reads CASGLAGADTQYF. The CDR3 DNA reads TGTGCTAGTGGTTTGGCCGGGGCAGATACGCAGTATTTT.

CDR3 amino acids: CSVSDSRSDGYTF. As DNA, the CDR3 is TGCAGCGTTTCAGACAGCCGAAGTGATGGCTACACCTTC. V gene TRBV29-1 combines with J gene TRBJ1-2; D is perhaps TRBD1 (5 bases). CDR1 is SQVTM and CDR2 is ANQGSEA in the germline V gene. CDR3 length equals 13 residues. V gave up 5 bases and J gave up 6 bases, with 16 bases separating them.

The chain combines TRBV11-2 with TRBJ2-2; D perhaps matches TRBD1 (5 bases). V lost 0 bases to trimming and J lost 5 bases, with 13 bases between them. This CDR3 region has 16 residues. Germline V gene data show CDR1 as SGHAT and CDR2 as FQNNGV. CDR3 protein: CASSLDRQGGTGELFF. The CDR3 bases are TGTGCCAGCAGCTTAGATCGCCAGGGTGGTACCGGGGAGCTGTTTTTT.

This chain uses TRBV9 with TRBJ2-3, with 10 bases matching TRBD2. CDR1 SGDLS and CDR2 YYNGEE come from the germline V gene. V dropped 3 bases and J dropped 4; count of bases not matched to a gene: 14. The CDR3 spans 18 residues. The CDR3, as DNA: TGTGCCAGCAGCGCCGATTCTCCTAGCGGGAGTTCGTCAGATACGCAGTATTTT. It is translated as CASSADSPSGSSSDTQYF.

For this clone: Distinct nucleotide sequences in the sample also encode this CDR3. The chain employs TRBV18 and TRBJ1-1, with unresolved D. Germline V gene sequence: CDR1 KGHSH, CDR2 LQKENI. The CDR3 is made up of 12 amino acids. V was cut by 6 bases and J by 3 bases, with 8 bases left in between. The CDR3 DNA sequence: TGTGCCAGCTCGCGGACCGACACTGAAGCTTTCTTT. Translating it yields CASSRTDTEAFF.

The chain employs TRBV10-3 and TRBJ2-4; D gene unclear. CDR1 is ENHRY, CDR2 SYGVKD, per germline. V was cut by 4 bases and J by 4 bases, with 8 bases left in between. The CDR3 length is 13 residues. The CDR3 loop is CAISGNDKNIQYF. As DNA, the CDR3 is TGTGCCATCAGTGGGAATGATAAAAACATTCAGTACTTC.

This clone came up many times. The same CDR3 arises from other DNA sequences in this sample as well. The chain links TRBV6-1 to TRBJ2-3; perhaps TRBD1 as D (6 bases). The germline V gene encodes CDR1 MNHNS and CDR2 SASEGT. This CDR3 is built from 14 residues. The V and J ends lost 1 base and 5 bases respectively, with 10 bases between them. In DNA, the CDR3 is TGTGCCAGCAGTGAAGGGCAGGGGAGAGATACGCAGTATTTT. Its translation is CASSEGQGRDTQYF.

V usage is TRBV6-1 and J usage is TRBJ2-7; TRBD2 agrees at 14 bases. This CDR3 comprises 15 residues. The V segment lost 6 bases and the J segment 6 bases; nucleotides outside the gene matches: 7. Germline V gene sequence: CDR1 MNHNS, CDR2 SASEGT. The CDR3 region is CASRVGLAGVSEQYF. The CDR3, as DNA: TGTGCCAGCAGAGTGGGACTAGCGGGAGTATCCGAGCAGTACTTC.

The chain has TRBV28 and TRBJ2-6, with no clear D. V dropped 6 bases and J dropped 0 bases, with 12 bases sitting between them. The CDR3 totals 16 residues. CDR1 and CDR2 (germline): MDHEN, SYDVKM. The CDR3 DNA is TGTGCCAGCAGGTCCCCATTCCCCTCTGGGGCCAACGTCCTGACTTTC. Residues: CASRSPFPSGANVLTF.

The chain recombines TRBV30 with TRBJ2-5, with D uncertain. The CDR3 extends over 14 amino acids. The germline V gene encodes CDR1 GTSNPN and CDR2 SVGIG (reference sequence). Trimming took off 1 base at V and 1 base at J, with 10 bases between the two ends. CDR3 protein: CAWSDPPIQETQYF. The CDR3 DNA sequence: TGTGCCTGGAGTGACCCCCCCATCCAAGAGACCCAGTACTTC.

This clone showed up just a few times. The chain is built from TRBV2 and TRBJ1-5, with 10 bases that match TRBD1. With V trimmed by 6 bases and J by 2 bases, 4 bases remained unmatched. CDR1 and CDR2 from the germline V gene are SNHLY and FYNNEI. CDR3 length: 15 residues. Here the CDR3 DNA reads TGTGCCAGCAGGACCGGGACAGGGGGCAATCAGCCCCAGCATTTT. Translation gives CASRTGTGGNQPQHF.

The V call is TRBV15, the J call TRBJ1-2, with a possible D match to TRBD1 (5 bases). The CDR3 is 15 residues long. Per germline, CDR1 LNHNV and CDR2 YYDKDF (reference sequence). Trimming took 6 bases from V and 0 from J, leaving 14 bases between them. The CDR3 protein is CATRRTTIPNYGYTF. The CDR3, as DNA: TGTGCCACCAGGCGGACAACGATACCTAACTATGGCTACACCTTC.

The chain couples TRBV11-3 to TRBJ2-7; 7 bases line up with TRBD1. Unmatched junction bases numbered 1, after V lost 4 bases and J lost 1 base. The CDR3 runs to 13 residues. CDR1 and CDR2 from the germline V gene are SGHNT and YENEEA. The CDR3 is CASSWGQSYEQYF. The CDR3 DNA sequence: TGTGCCAGCAGCTGGGGACAGTCCTACGAGCAGTACTTC.

This clone is a singleton in its sample. V usage is TRBV5-1 and J usage is TRBJ1-6, with TRBD1 matching over 7 bases. This CDR3 region has 16 residues. Per germline, CDR1 SGHRS and CDR2 YFSETQ. Trimming took 3 bases from V and 6 from J; bases not matched to a gene: 9. CDR3 protein: CASSSLSGQSNSPLHF. Here the CDR3 DNA reads TGCGCCAGCAGCTCCCTCTCGGGACAGAGTAATTCACCCCTCCACTTT.

This chain joins TRBV2 and TRBJ1-1, with 7 bases lining up with TRBD1. This CDR3 has 14 residues. Germline V lookup: CDR1 SNHLY, CDR2 FYNNEI. V shed 10 bases and J 1 base; nucleotides not matched to a gene: 9. The CDR3 region has the DNA TGTGCCACCGTGGCGACAGGGAAGAACACTGAAGCTTTCTTT. It translates to CATVATGKNTEAFF.

The chain has TRBV2 and TRBJ2-7; TRBD1 aligns across 9 bases. The CDR3 spans 11 residues. Looked up from germline, CDR1 is SNHLY and CDR2 is FYNNEI. Unmatched junction bases numbered 1, after V lost 7 bases and J lost 6 bases. DNA for the CDR3: TGTGCCAGCAAGGACAGGGGCGAGCAGTACTTC. Protein product: CASKDRGEQYF.

At least ten counts were recorded for this clone. This chain links TRBV7-9 with TRBJ1-1, with a possible D match to TRBD1 (5 bases). Germline V gene data show CDR1 as SEHNR and CDR2 as FQNEAQ (reference sequence). The V and J ends lost 6 bases and 0 bases respectively, with 11 bases between them. The CDR3 runs 14 residues. The CDR3 reads CASRWMDMNTEAFF. As DNA, the CDR3 is TGTGCCAGCAGGTGGATGGACATGAACACTGAAGCTTTCTTT.

This clone was seen only once. The chain recombines TRBV5-1 with TRBJ2-1; a weak D match, TRBD2 (5 bases). CDR3 length equals 13 residues. Trimming removed 3 bases from V and 4 bases from J, with 8 bases in between. CDR1 is SGHRS, CDR2 YFSETQ, per germline. CDR3 coding DNA: TGCGCCAGCAGCTCGGACTGGTACAATGAGCAGTTCTTC. This sequence encodes CASSSDWYNEQFF.

The chain is built from TRBV11-1 and TRBJ2-7, with 7 bases aligning to TRBD1. Per the germline V gene, CDR1 is SGHAT and CDR2 is FQDESV (reference sequence). There are 14 residues in the CDR3. J lost 1 base, V lost 5 bases, and 5 bases had no gene match. This chain's CDR3 is CASSPGTASYEQYF. Here the CDR3 DNA reads TGTGCCAGCAGCCCGGGGACAGCTTCCTACGAGCAGTACTTC.

A remark on this clone: At the DNA level, this CDR3 is encoded by other sequences in the same sample as well. The rearrangement uses TRBV28 and TRBJ2-3, with 11 bases lining up with TRBD2. The V and J ends lost 5 bases and 5 bases, in that order; junction bases with no gene match: 3. CDR3 size: 14 residues. Germline-derived CDR1 and CDR2 are MDHEN and SYDVKM. In DNA form, the CDR3 reads TGTGCCAGCAGTAGTAGCGGGGGGGGAGATACGCAGTATTTT. Its translation is CASSSSGGGDTQYF. Full variable domain (rest looked up from reference TRBV28 and TRBJ2-3): DVKVTQSSRYLVKRTGEKVFLECVQDMDHENMFWYRQDPGLGLRLIYFSYDVKMKEKGDIPEGYSVSREKKERFSLILESASTNQTSMYLCASSSSGGGDTQYFGPGTRLTVL.

This chain connects TRBV6-5 to TRBJ1-4, with TRBD1 matching over 7 bases. This CDR3 contains 13 residues. Trimming took 8 bases from V and 8 from J; bases not matched to a gene: 8. Per germline, CDR1 MNHEY and CDR2 SVGAGI. The CDR3 loop reads CASGRQGEEKLFF. In nucleotides, the CDR3 is TGTGCCAGCGGCCGACAGGGTGAGGAAAAACTGTTTTTT.

This chain connects TRBV10-3 to TRBJ1-2, with a weak D call TRBD1 (5 bases). V was shortened by 3 bases and J by 3 bases, with 11 bases between the two germline ends. Germline values: CDR1 ENHRY, CDR2 SYGVKD. This CDR3 region has 14 residues. The CDR3 loop is CAISDGDGYYGYTF. CDR3 coding DNA: TGTGCCATCAGTGACGGGGACGGATACTATGGCTACACCTTC.

The rearrangement links TRBV7-9 to TRBJ1-1, with D hard to call. The CDR3 is 14 amino acids. Deletions cut 3 bases from V and 0 bases from J, with 8 bases between. CDR1 and CDR2 (germline): SEHNR, FQNEAQ (reference sequence). The CDR3 sequence is CASSFGSVNTEAFF. Here the CDR3 DNA reads TGTGCCAGCAGCTTTGGGTCAGTGAACACTGAAGCTTTCTTT.

The chain joins TRBV6-5 to TRBJ2-5, with TRBD1 matching 7 bases. The CDR3 sequence is 13 residues long. V lost 5 bases, J lost 5 bases, and 5 bases stayed unmatched. CDR1 MNHEY and CDR2 SVGAGI come from the germline V gene. CDR3 sequence: CASSTYRGETQYF. CDR3 nucleotide sequence: TGTGCCAGCAGTACGTACAGGGGTGAGACCCAGTACTTC.

This clone was detected a few times. The gene calls are TRBV10-3 and TRBJ2-3, with a tentative D call TRBD2 (6 bases). V shed 10 bases and J shed 3 bases, with 17 bases lying between them. The germline CDR1 and CDR2 sequences are ENHRY and SYGVKD. The length of the CDR3 is 14 residues. DNA of the CDR3: TGTGCCACACATAGCGGTCAAGGGACAGATACGCAGTATTTT. This encodes CATHSGQGTDTQYF.

The chain combines TRBV6-6 with TRBJ2-7, with 15 bases lining up with TRBD2. CDR1 is MNHNY and CDR2 is SVGAGI in the germline V gene (reference sequence). The CDR3 consists of 16 residues. The ends lost 11 bases at V and 3 bases at J; junction bases unmatched: 11. The CDR3 loop reads CACTGLAGGYYYEQYF. CDR3 DNA sequence: TGTGCCTGCACGGGACTAGCGGGGGGCTACTACTACGAGCAGTACTTC.